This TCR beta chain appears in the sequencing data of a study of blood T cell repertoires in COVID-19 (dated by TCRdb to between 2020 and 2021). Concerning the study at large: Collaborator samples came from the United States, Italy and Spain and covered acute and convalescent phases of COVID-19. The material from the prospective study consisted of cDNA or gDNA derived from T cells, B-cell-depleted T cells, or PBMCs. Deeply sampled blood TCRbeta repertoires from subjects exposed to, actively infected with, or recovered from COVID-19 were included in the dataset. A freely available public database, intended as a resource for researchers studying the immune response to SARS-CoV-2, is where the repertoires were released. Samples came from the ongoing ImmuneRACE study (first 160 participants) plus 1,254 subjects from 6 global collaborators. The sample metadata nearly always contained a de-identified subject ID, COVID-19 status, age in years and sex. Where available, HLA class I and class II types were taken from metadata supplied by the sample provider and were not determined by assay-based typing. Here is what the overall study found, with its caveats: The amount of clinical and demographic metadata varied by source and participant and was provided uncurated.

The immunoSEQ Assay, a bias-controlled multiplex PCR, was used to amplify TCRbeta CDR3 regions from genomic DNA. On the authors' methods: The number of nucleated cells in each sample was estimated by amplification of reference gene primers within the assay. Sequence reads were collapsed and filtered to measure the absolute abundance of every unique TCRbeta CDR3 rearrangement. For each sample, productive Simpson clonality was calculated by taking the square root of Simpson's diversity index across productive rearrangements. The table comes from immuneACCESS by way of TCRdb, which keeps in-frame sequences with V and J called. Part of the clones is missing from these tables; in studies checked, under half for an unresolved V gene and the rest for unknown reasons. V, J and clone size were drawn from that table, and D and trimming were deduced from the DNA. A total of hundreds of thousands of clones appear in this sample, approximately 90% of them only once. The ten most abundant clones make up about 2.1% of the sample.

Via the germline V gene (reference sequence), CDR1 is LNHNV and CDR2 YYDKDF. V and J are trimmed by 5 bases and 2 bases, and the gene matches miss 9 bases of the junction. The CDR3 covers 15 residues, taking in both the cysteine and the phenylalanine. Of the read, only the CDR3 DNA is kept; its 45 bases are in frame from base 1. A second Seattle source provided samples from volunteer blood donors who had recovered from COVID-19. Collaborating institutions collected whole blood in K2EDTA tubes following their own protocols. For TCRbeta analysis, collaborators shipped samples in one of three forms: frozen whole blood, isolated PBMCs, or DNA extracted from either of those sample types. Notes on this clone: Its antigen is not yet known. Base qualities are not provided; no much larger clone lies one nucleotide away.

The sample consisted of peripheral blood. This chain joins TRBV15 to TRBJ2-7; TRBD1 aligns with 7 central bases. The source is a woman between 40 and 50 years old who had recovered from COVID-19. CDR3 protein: CATSLGTANPYEQYF. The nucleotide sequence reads TGTGCCACCAGCCTCGGGACAGCGAACCCCTACGAGCAGTACTTC.